This T cell receptor (beta chain) was captured by sequencing in a study of tumor-infiltrating lymphocytes in primary liver carcinoma. Study-wide points: It was in tumors, not blood, that the top-250-clone fraction was significantly higher (p = 0.039).

From roughly 0.5 ug total RNA, TCR beta cDNA was generated with a primer in the constant region. Investigators got TCR beta libraries out of three nested multiplex PCR rounds, done with slightly modified ARM-PCR. Use of TRBV1-TRBV30 forward primers with a C-beta reverse primer characterized the first two PCR rounds, which lasted ten to eleven cycles each. TCRdb called the multiplex PCR reads again in MiXCR, with one record for every CDR3 protein. The sample includes roughly 22,000 distinct CDR3 sequences, about 84% of them seen just once. V lost 3 bases and J lost 6; bases outside the gene matches: 17. The CDR3 has 18 residues. Germline V gives CDR1 LGHNA, CDR2 YNFKEQ. Investigators took RNA and DNA out together from 20-30 mg of unsorted bulk tissue. A remark on this clonotype: No antigen is known for it.

Sequenced input: liver tumor tissue from sampling region 2. As for subset: tumor region T2, inferior pole. V and J are TRBV4-2 and TRBJ2-7, with 10 bases fitting TRBD1. This clonotype was obtained from a woman in her twenties or thirties with primary liver carcinoma and hepatitis B virus infection. CDR3 residues: CASSQEYVGQGGPCEQYF. CDR3 DNA: TGTGCCAGCAGCCAGGAATACGTAGGACAGGGGGGACCGTGCGAGCAGTACTTC.